Below are 30 T cell receptor beta chains sequenced from a single sample in a study of shared clonotypes between healthy human individuals. TCRdb's table, derived via immunoSEQ multiplex PCR, lists solely in-frame clones and lacks some. This sample has 650,000 to 800,000 clones; approximately 77% occur once, and the top ten carry less than 2%. Input material: memory CD4+ T cells sorted from blood. Documented subset: CD45RA-negative fraction. These receptors all stem from a woman aged 25 to 45 in good health.

This chain uses TRBV11-3 with TRBJ2-7, with TRBD2 as a possible D gene (6 bases). With 5 bases removed from V and 1 base from J, the gap between germline ends came to 18 bases. CDR1 and CDR2 from the germline V gene are SGHNT and YENEEA. This CDR3 has 16 residues. CDR3 residues: CASSQTGPGGSYEQYF. The CDR3, as DNA: TGTGCCAGCAGCCAAACGGGACCCGGGGGTTCCTACGAGCAGTACTTC.

This clone was seen more than once but under ten times. V usage is TRBV19 and J usage is TRBJ1-5; 9 positions match TRBD1. CDR1 is LNHDA and CDR2 is SQIVND in the germline V gene (reference sequence). The CDR3 is made up of 13 amino acids. The V and J ends lost 8 bases and 9 bases, in that order; junction bases with no gene match: 8. CDR3 residues: CASLGTGNGPQHF. The CDR3 nucleotides are TGTGCCAGTCTTGGGACAGGGAACGGGCCCCAGCATTTT.

V and J are TRBV7-9 and TRBJ2-2; unclear D gene. Trimming cost V 1 base and J 3 bases, with 12 bases left between them. From germline, CDR1 is SEHNR and CDR2 FQNEAQ (reference sequence). The CDR3 runs 16 residues. The CDR3 DNA follows: TGTGCCAGCAGCTTAGGGCAGTTGGCGGACACCGGGGAGCTGTTTTTT. Protein: CASSLGQLADTGELFF.

In DNA, the CDR3 is TGCAGCGTTGCAACTAGCATACCCAACAATGAGCAGTTCTTC. Translated: CSVATSIPNNEQFF. The rearrangement joins TRBV29-1 to TRBJ2-1, with a weak D call TRBD2 (6 bases). The CDR3 extends over 14 amino acids. The germline CDR1 and CDR2 sequences are SQVTM and ANQGSEA. V was pared by 4 bases and J by 5 bases, with 15 bases between.

The V gene is TRBV28, the J gene TRBJ1-1; 7 positions agree with TRBD1. V shed 2 bases and J 3 bases; nucleotides not matched to a gene: 9. The CDR3 loop spans 16 amino acids. Germline loops: CDR1 MDHEN, CDR2 SYDVKM. CDR3 in DNA: TGTGCCAGCAGTTTACCACCAGGGGGGGTAGACACTGAAGCTTTCTTT. This codes for CASSLPPGGVDTEAFF.

The chain links TRBV29-1 to TRBJ2-5, with 8 bases lining up with TRBD2. The CDR3 sequence is 12 residues long. Germline trimming cut 4 bases from V and 5 bases from J; bases unmatched to any gene: 3. Germline loops: CDR1 SQVTM, CDR2 ANQGSEA. The CDR3 region is CSVVPGGETQYF. The DNA for the CDR3 is TGCAGCGTTGTTCCGGGAGGGGAGACCCAGTACTTC.

This clone occurred once. This sequence joins TRBV5-1 and TRBJ2-2; 10 bases line up with TRBD2. This CDR3 contains 16 residues. The V gene's germline CDR1 is SGHRS and CDR2 YFSETQ. V shed 0 bases and J 3 bases; nucleotides not matched to a gene: 2. CDR3 DNA: TGCGCCAGCAGCTTGGGGACTAGCGGACACACCGGGGAGCTGTTTTTT. This sequence encodes CASSLGTSGHTGELFF.

This chain links TRBV6-6 with TRBJ1-5; TRBD1 agrees at 8 bases. Per the germline V gene, CDR1 is MNHNY and CDR2 is SVGAGI (reference sequence). V lost 4 bases and J lost 7; bases outside the gene matches: 3. The CDR3 is made up of 13 amino acids. Written as DNA, the CDR3 is TGTGCCAGCAGTTTGACAGGGGAACAGCCCCAGCATTTT. Its translation is CASSLTGEQPQHF.

The gene calls are TRBV9 and TRBJ2-1, with unresolved D. Germline CDR1 reads SGDLS; CDR2 reads YYNGEE. This CDR3 region has 14 residues. Deletions cut 0 bases from V and 8 bases from J, with 12 bases between. This CDR3 is CASSVATLSHEQFF. For the CDR3, the DNA is TGTGCCAGCAGCGTAGCTACGCTTAGCCATGAGCAGTTCTTC.

This sequence joins TRBV5-1 and TRBJ2-7; D is perhaps TRBD2 (5 bases). CDR3 length: 16 amino acids. Trimming removed 1 base at V and 0 bases at J, with 14 bases between. Germline CDR1 SGHRS, CDR2 YFSETQ. Here the CDR3 reads CASSLYSSGSSYEQYF. The CDR3 DNA reads TGCGCCAGCAGCTTGTACTCCAGCGGTTCCTCCTACGAGCAGTACTTC.

The chain carries TRBV19 and TRBJ1-4; 7 bases match TRBD1. This CDR3 has 14 residues. From germline, CDR1 is LNHDA and CDR2 SQIVND (reference sequence). V shed 5 bases, J shed 11 bases, and the junction held 11 bases outside the gene matches. The CDR3 reads CASSPRQGSRKLFF. The CDR3 nucleotides are TGTGCCAGTAGTCCCCGACAGGGCAGTCGGAAACTGTTTTTT. The full variable domain, completed using reference TRBV19 and TRBJ1-4, is DGGITQSPKYLFRKEGQNVTLSCEQNLNHDAMYWYRQDPGQGLRLIYYSQIVNDFQKGDIAEGYSVSREKKESFPLTVTSAQKNPTAFYLCASSPRQGSRKLFFGSGTQLSVL.

In this sample, this clone turned up a few times. The chain joins TRBV27 to TRBJ2-1; D unresolved. Trimming stripped 1 base from V and 0 bases from J, with 10 bases between. This CDR3 is 16 amino acids long. Germline V CDR1 and CDR2: MNHEY, SMNVEV (reference sequence). The CDR3 coding sequence is TGTGCCAGCAGTTTATTGCCCACAAGCTCCTACAATGAGCAGTTCTTC. Translated, it gives CASSLLPTSSYNEQFF.

This rearrangement joins TRBV2 to TRBJ2-1; 10 nucleotides line up with TRBD1. The CDR3 length is 15 residues. CDR1 is SNHLY and CDR2 is FYNNEI in the germline V gene. With 1 base clipped from V and 8 bases from J, the junction kept 5 bases outside the gene matches. DNA of the CDR3: TGTGCCAGCAGTGAAGGGGGACAGGGGTGGTATGAGCAGTTCTTC. This translates into CASSEGGQGWYEQFF. The whole variable domain, filled in from reference TRBV2 and TRBJ2-1, reads EPEVTQTPSHQVTQMGQEVILRCVPISNHLYFYWYRQILGQKVEFLVSFYNNEISEKSEIFDDQFSVERPDGSNFTLKIRSTKLEDSAMYFCASSEGGQGWYEQFFGPGTRLTVL.

This clone has just a few counts. The rearrangement uses TRBV7-9 and TRBJ1-2; TRBD1 is a possible D gene (5 bases). The CDR3 extends over 16 amino acids. The germline V and J ends were trimmed by 0 bases and 7 bases, with 18 bases remaining between them. Germline CDR1 is SEHNR and CDR2 is FQNEAQ (reference sequence). The CDR3 bases are TGTGCCAGCAGCTTAGCTGGTGGATTTTGGGACGTTGGCTACACCTTC. Encoded protein: CASSLAGGFWDVGYTF.

The V call is TRBV9, the J call TRBJ2-3, with 8 bases fitting TRBD2. The CDR3 covers 16 residues. The germline V gene has CDR1 SGDLS and CDR2 YYNGEE. Germline trimming cut 4 bases from V and 1 base from J; bases unmatched to any gene: 8. The CDR3 DNA follows: TGTGCCAGCAGCAACGAAGCGGGGGCCCGCACAGATACGCAGTATTTT. It encodes CASSNEAGARTDTQYF.

This clone was seen a few times. The genes are TRBV19 and TRBJ2-3; D is ambiguous. The CDR3 covers 14 residues. Germline V gene sequence: CDR1 LNHDA, CDR2 SQIVND (reference sequence). Trimming shortened V by 1 base and J by 6 bases, and 11 bases separated the two germline ends. The CDR3 bases are TGTGCCAGTAGTATAGGAGGAGCATCGGATACGCAGTATTTT. It is translated as CASSIGGASDTQYF. The whole variable domain, filled in from reference TRBV19 and TRBJ2-3, reads DGGITQSPKYLFRKEGQNVTLSCEQNLNHDAMYWYRQDPGQGLRLIYYSQIVNDFQKGDIAEGYSVSREKKESFPLTVTSAQKNPTAFYLCASSIGGASDTQYFGPGTRLTVL.

The chain carries TRBV10-2 and TRBJ2-3; D gene ambiguous. Trimming pared 1 base from V and 0 bases from J, leaving 14 bases between. The CDR3 has 17 amino acids. CDR1 is WSHSY and CDR2 is SAAADI in the germline V gene. CDR3 sequence (DNA): TGCGCCAGCAGTGAGTATAACGACGCTATAAGCACAGATACGCAGTATTTT. Protein: CASSEYNDAISTDTQYF.

This clone was detected only a few times. V and J are TRBV6-6 and TRBJ2-5; 8 bases map to TRBD1. The CDR3 runs to 14 residues. Germline CDR1 reads MNHNY; CDR2 reads SVGAGI (reference sequence). The trim removed 7 bases at V and 1 base at J, leaving 5 bases unmatched. CDR3 nucleotide sequence: TGTGCCAGCACCGACAGGGGCATCCAAGAGACCCAGTACTTC. This translates into CASTDRGIQETQYF.

This chain uses TRBV6-1 with TRBJ2-5; perhaps TRBD1 as D (6 bases). Germline V gene sequence: CDR1 MNHNS, CDR2 SASEGT. The V end lost 6 bases, the J end lost 2 bases, and 10 bases lay between the germline ends. The CDR3 is 13 amino acids. The CDR3 DNA sequence: TGTGCCAGCAGAAACACAGGGCAAGAGACCCAGTACTTC. Translation: CASRNTGQETQYF.

The chain employs TRBV7-8 and TRBJ1-3; D call uncertain. This CDR3 is 13 amino acids long. Between the trimmed V and J ends, which lost 5 bases and 6 bases, there was a span of 11 bases. The V gene's germline CDR1 is SGHVS and CDR2 FQNEAQ. The CDR3 reads CASSRGRENTIYF. The CDR3, as DNA: TGTGCCAGCAGCCGCGGCCGAGAAAACACCATATATTTT.

V and J are TRBV7-6 and TRBJ2-5; possibly TRBD2 for D (6 bases). The CDR3 length is 16 residues. V shed 5 bases and J shed 2 bases, with 18 bases lying between them. CDR1 SGHVS and CDR2 FNYEAQ come from the germline V gene. As DNA, the CDR3 is TGTGCCAGCAGCAGGAAGATAGAGCGGGTTCAAGAGACCCAGTACTTC. Translating gives CASSRKIERVQETQYF.

J is TRBJ2-3 and V is TRBV6-1, with a weak D call TRBD2 (5 bases). CDR1 is MNHNS and CDR2 is SASEGT in the germline V gene. This CDR3 comprises 15 residues. The ends were cut back, 1 base at V and 2 bases at J, with 10 bases in the middle. The chain's CDR3 is CASSEVGGYTDTQYF. The DNA of the CDR3 is TGTGCCAGCAGTGAAGTAGGAGGCTACACAGATACGCAGTATTTT.

This clone was counted a few times. The V gene is TRBV2, the J gene TRBJ2-7; 11 bases line up with TRBD2. Germline CDR1 is SNHLY and CDR2 is FYNNEI. Germline trimming cut 8 bases from V and 6 bases from J; bases unmatched to any gene: 9. The CDR3 spans 14 residues. CDR3 sequence reads: CASGILAGAGEQYF. The CDR3 region has the DNA TGTGCCAGCGGGATACTAGCGGGAGCTGGCGAGCAGTACTTC.

The V call is TRBV7-9, the J call TRBJ2-1; 9 bases are shared with TRBD1. The CDR3 spans 16 residues. The junction had 5 bases not matched to a gene; V was cut back by 1 base and J by 4 bases. CDR1 and CDR2 from the germline V gene are SEHNR and FQNEAQ (reference sequence). In nucleotides, the CDR3 is TGTGCCAGCAGCTTAGTAGGGGACAGGGTATACAATGAGCAGTTCTTC. It specifies CASSLVGDRVYNEQFF. Combining the CDR3 with reference TRBV7-9 and TRBJ2-1 gives the whole variable domain DTGVSQNPRHKITKRGQNVTFRCDPISEHNRLYWYRQTLGQGPEFLTYFQNEAQLEKSRLLSDRFSAERPKGSFSTLEIQRTEQGDSAMYLCASSLVGDRVYNEQFFGPGTRLTVL.

This clone turned up a few times. CDR3 residues: CASSLVGPGNQPQHF. In DNA, the CDR3 is TGTGCCAGCAGTTTAGTGGGACCTGGCAATCAGCCCCAGCATTTT. V gene TRBV28 combines with J gene TRBJ1-5, with D maybe TRBD1 (5 bases). The ends were cut back, 2 bases at V and 2 bases at J, with 10 bases in the middle. The CDR3 consists of 15 residues. Germline CDR1 and CDR2: MDHEN and SYDVKM.

This clone was detected once. The chain uses TRBV4-2 and TRBJ2-7, with TRBD2 as a possible D gene (6 bases). The V and J ends lost 1 base and 1 base respectively, with 14 bases between them. Germline loops: CDR1 LGHNA, CDR2 YNFKEQ. The CDR3 has 16 amino acids. Here the CDR3 DNA reads TGTGCCAGCAGCCAAGGCGCGACTAGTGTGTCCTACGAGCAGTACTTC. Protein sequence: CASSQGATSVSYEQYF.

The V gene is TRBV4-1, the J gene TRBJ2-2; the D is unclear. Germline V gene data show CDR1 as MGHRA and CDR2 as YSYEKL. V lost 1 base and J lost 1, with 10 bases in between. This CDR3 comprises 16 residues. CDR3 nucleotide sequence: TGCGCCAGCAGCCAAGGTCTCGCGCAGAACACCGGGGAGCTGTTTTTT. This codes for CASSQGLAQNTGELFF.

This clone was seen just once. The chain carries TRBV9 and TRBJ1-4; weak D call: TRBD1 (5 bases). Germline CDR1 SGDLS, CDR2 YYNGEE. CDR3 length: 15 amino acids. V shed 4 bases and J shed 2 bases, with 12 bases lying between them. This chain's CDR3 is CASSQGQGTNEKLFF. The DNA for the CDR3 is TGTGCCAGCAGCCAAGGGCAGGGCACTAATGAAAAACTGTTTTTT.

The chain is built from TRBV7-8 and TRBJ2-2, with D perhaps TRBD1 or TRBD2 (5 bases each). CDR3 length equals 13 residues. From germline, CDR1 is SGHVS and CDR2 FQNEAQ. Deletions cut 6 bases from V and 6 bases from J, with 11 bases between. The CDR3 sequence: CASRRGTAGELFF. Written as DNA, the CDR3 is TGTGCCAGCAGAAGAGGGACCGCCGGGGAGCTGTTTTTT.

This chain uses TRBV6-5 with TRBJ1-5; TRBD1 aligns across 7 bases. The CDR3 runs to 15 residues. Per the germline V gene, CDR1 is MNHEY and CDR2 is SVGAGI. V trimming: 6 bases; J trimming: 4 bases; junction bases outside the gene matches: 9. The CDR3: CASRRDSMMNQPQHF. CDR3 nucleotide sequence: TGTGCCAGCAGGCGGGACAGCATGATGAATCAGCCCCAGCATTTT.